This T cell receptor beta chain was found in a study of CD8 T cells in Susac syndrome. Germline CDR1 reads SGHAT; CDR2 reads FQNNGV. The CDR3 has 13 amino acids. V was shortened by 4 bases and J by 3 bases, with 9 bases between the two germline ends. Study results and caveats: That the number of individuals in its TCR sequencing and HLA analysis was relatively small was acknowledged by the study.

Random hexamers were used to reverse transcribe 0.5 to 1 ug of RNA. TCRdb independently ran MiXCR on the immunoSEQ multiplex PCR reads; one entry per CDR3 protein. The sample shows 95,000 to 150,000 distinct CDR3 sequences, 85% to 95% of them seen only once. A remark on this clonotype: Its antigen is not identified.

The sample taken for sequencing was CD8+ T cells from PBMCs. The chain carries TRBV11-2 and TRBJ2-5, with D uncertain. The TCR was taken from a human donor with multiple sclerosis. The CDR3 spells CASSSPLEETQYF. The CDR3, as DNA: TGTGCCAGCAGCTCGCCCCTAGAAGAGACCCAGTACTTC.